The source of this T cell receptor (beta chain) is a study of cytomegalovirus exposure and HLA in healthy donors. The study's findings and limits: Among TCR beta chains, those listed as cytomegalovirus-associated numbered about 150. In the roughly 120 validation repertoires, a later analysis found that first-cohort TCR clusters tended to co-occur.

The 120-subject validation cohort, separate from the 666-subject first cohort, included the donors. As regards this clone: The antigen remains unidentified. In the same sample, other DNA sequences code for this CDR3.

Clones were read by immunoSEQ multiplex PCR, and TCRdb kept only the in-frame ones, dropping some. The sample consists of around 300,000 clones, about 86% of them appearing once. Germline CDR1 reads SGHNT; CDR2 reads YENEEA. V gave up 1 base and J gave up 2 bases; unmatched junction bases: 4. The CDR3 consists of 16 residues. Material: PBMCs. The sequence came from a young woman in good health and CMV-seronegative. The rearrangement joins TRBV11-3 to TRBJ2-7; 11 bases map to TRBD2. DNA of the CDR3: TGTGCCAGCAGCTTAGGGACTAGCGGGTTACCCTACGAGCAGTACTTC. This gives the protein CASSLGTSGLPYEQYF.